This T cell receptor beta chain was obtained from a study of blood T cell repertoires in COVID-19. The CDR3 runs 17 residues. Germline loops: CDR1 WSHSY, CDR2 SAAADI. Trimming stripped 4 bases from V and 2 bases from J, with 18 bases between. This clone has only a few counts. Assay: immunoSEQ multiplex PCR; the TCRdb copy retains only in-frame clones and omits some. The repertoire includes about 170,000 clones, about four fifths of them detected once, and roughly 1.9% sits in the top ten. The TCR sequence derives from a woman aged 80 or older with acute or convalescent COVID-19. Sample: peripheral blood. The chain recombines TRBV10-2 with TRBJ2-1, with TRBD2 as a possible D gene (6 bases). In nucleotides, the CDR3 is TGCGCCAGCAGTGTGCAGTCGGGGGAGAACCCCTACAATGAGCAGTTCTTC. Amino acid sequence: CASSVQSGENPYNEQFF.